This TCR beta chain was captured by sequencing in a study of blood T cell repertoires in COVID-19. Authors' analysis steps: Amplifying reference gene primers gave estimates of nucleated cell counts. Libraries were prepared by immunoSEQ multiplex PCR; TCRdb keeps only in-frame clonotypes and omits some of them. From that table come the V and J calls and clone size; the DNA was used to work out D and trimming. The sample holds 310,000 or so clones, roughly 86% seen once. Comments on this clone: Other DNA sequences within the sample encode an identical CDR3.

Participants were aged about 18 to 95 years, lived in roughly 23 US areas, and enrolled virtually. Cohorts were based on clinical histories the participants reported. V lost 0 bases and J lost 3, with 6 bases in between. The CDR3 is 13 amino acids. CDR1 is SGHRS, CDR2 YFSETQ, per germline. This receptor was taken from a woman aged 18-29 years who had recovered from COVID-19. The J gene is TRBJ2-5, the V gene TRBV5-1, with D unclear. Sequencing was performed on PBMCs or T cells enriched from blood (not recorded which). CDR3 amino acids: CASSLGLEETQYF. CDR3 in DNA: TGCGCCAGCAGCTTGGGACTGGAAGAGACCCAGTACTTC.